This T cell receptor (beta chain) was retrieved from a study of control samples from healthy donors and cancer patients. Repertoires were generated with immunoSEQ multiplex PCR, while TCRdb's copy carries only in-frame clones and drops some. The repertoire holds about 160,000 clones, with approximately 96% as singletons. V shed 2 bases and J shed 3 bases, with 14 bases lying between them. Germline values: CDR1 MNHEY, CDR2 SMNVEV (reference sequence). The length of the CDR3 is 15 residues. This receptor was taken from a woman aged 40 to 50 in good health. V gene TRBV27 combines with J gene TRBJ2-7; TRBD1 is a possible D gene (6 bases). Sequencing input: blood. This chain's CDR3 is CASSLVRDTRYEQYF. For the CDR3, the DNA is TGTGCCAGCAGTTTAGTTCGGGACACCCGCTACGAGCAGTACTTC.